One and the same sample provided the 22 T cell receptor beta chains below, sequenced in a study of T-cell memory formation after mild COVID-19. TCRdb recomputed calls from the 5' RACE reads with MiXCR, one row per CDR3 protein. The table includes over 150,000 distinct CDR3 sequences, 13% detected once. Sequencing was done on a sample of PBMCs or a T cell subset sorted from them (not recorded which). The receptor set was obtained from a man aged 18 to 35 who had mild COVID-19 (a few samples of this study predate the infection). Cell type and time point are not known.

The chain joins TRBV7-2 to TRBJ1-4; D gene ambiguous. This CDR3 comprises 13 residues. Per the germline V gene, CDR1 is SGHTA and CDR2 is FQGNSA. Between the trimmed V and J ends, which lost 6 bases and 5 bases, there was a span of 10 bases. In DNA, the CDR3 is TGTGCCAGCAGATCCAGCTCCAATGAAAAACTGTTTTTT. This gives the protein CASRSSSNEKLFF.

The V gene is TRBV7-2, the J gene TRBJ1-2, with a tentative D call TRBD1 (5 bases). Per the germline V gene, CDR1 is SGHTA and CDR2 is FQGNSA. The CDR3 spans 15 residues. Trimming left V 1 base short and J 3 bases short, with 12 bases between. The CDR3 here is CASSLDDGGYYGYTF. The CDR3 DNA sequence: TGTGCCAGCAGCTTAGATGATGGGGGGTACTATGGCTACACCTTC.

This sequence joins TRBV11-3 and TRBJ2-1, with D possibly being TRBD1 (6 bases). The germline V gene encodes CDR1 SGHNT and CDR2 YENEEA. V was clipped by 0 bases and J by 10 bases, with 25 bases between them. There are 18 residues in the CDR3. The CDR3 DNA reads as TGTGCCAGCAGCTTAGATCAAGGGGGATCCGCCAGGGCGGCCGAGCAGTTCTTC. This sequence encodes CASSLDQGGSARAAEQFF.

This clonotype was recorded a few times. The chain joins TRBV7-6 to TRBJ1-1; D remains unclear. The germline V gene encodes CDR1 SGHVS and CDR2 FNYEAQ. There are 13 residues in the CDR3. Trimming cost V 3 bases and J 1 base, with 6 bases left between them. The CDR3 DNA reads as TGTGCCAGCAGCTTCATACAGAACACTGAAGCTTTCTTT. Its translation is CASSFIQNTEAFF.

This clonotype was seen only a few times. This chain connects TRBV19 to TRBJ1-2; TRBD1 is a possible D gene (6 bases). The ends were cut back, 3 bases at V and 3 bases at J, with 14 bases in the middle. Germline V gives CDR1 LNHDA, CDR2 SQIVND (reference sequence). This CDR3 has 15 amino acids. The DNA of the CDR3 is TGTGCCAGTAGTATCGTCCGGGGGCCCTACTATGGCTACACCTTC. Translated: CASSIVRGPYYGYTF. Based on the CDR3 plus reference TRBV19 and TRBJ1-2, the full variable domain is DGGITQSPKYLFRKEGQNVTLSCEQNLNHDAMYWYRQDPGQGLRLIYYSQIVNDFQKGDIAEGYSVSREKKESFPLTVTSAQKNPTAFYLCASSIVRGPYYGYTFGSGTRLTVV.

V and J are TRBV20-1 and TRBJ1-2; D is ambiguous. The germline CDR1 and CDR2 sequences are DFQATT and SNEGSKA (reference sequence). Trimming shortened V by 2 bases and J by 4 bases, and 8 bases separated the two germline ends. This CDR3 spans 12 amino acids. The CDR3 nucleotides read TGCAGTGCTAGATTGGCAGGCTATGGCTACACCTTC. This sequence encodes CSARLAGYGYTF.

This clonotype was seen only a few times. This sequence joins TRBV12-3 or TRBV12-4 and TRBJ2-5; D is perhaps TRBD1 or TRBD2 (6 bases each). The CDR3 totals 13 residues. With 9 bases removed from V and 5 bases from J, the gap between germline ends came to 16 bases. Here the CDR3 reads CAREGGTGETQYF. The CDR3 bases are TGTGCCAGGGAGGGGGGCACGGGCGAGACCCAGTACTTC.

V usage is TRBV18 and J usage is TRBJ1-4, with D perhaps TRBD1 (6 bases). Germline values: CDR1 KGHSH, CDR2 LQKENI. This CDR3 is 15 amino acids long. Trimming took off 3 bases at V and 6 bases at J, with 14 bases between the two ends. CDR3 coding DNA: TGTGCCAGCTCACCTCGACAGGATCGAGATGAAAAACTGTTTTTT. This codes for CASSPRQDRDEKLFF.

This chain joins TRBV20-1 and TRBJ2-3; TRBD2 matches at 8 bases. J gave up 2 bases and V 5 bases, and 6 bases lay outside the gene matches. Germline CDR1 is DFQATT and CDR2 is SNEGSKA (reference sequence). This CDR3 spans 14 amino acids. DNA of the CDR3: TGCAGTGCTTCGGGGGGGCCCTCCACAGATACGCAGTATTTT. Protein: CSASGGPSTDTQYF.

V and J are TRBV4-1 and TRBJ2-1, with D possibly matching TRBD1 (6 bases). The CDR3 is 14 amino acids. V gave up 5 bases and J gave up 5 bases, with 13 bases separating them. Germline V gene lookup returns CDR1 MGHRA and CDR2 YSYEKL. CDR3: CASSGGLTHNEQFF. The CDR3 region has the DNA TGCGCCAGCAGCGGGGGCCTCACCCACAATGAGCAGTTCTTC.

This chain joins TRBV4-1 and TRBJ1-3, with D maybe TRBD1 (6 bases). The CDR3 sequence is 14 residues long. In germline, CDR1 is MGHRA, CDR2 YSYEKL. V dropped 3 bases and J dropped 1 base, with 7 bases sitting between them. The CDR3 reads CASSHQGSGNTIYF. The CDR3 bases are TGCGCCAGCAGCCACCAGGGGTCTGGAAACACCATATATTTT.

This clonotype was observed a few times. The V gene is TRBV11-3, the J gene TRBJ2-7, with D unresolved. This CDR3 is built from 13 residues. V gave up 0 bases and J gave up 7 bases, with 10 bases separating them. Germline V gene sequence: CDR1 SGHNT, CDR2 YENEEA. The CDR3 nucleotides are TGTGCCAGCAGCTTAGAGAACCTCGGGGAGCAGTACTTC. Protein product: CASSLENLGEQYF.

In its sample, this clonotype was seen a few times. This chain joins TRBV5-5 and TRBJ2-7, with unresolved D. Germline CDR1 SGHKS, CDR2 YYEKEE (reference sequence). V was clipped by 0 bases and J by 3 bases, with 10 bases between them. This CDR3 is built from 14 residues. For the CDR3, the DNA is TGTGCCAGCAGCTTGGGCGGCAGAGTCTACGAGCAGTACTTC. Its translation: CASSLGGRVYEQYF.

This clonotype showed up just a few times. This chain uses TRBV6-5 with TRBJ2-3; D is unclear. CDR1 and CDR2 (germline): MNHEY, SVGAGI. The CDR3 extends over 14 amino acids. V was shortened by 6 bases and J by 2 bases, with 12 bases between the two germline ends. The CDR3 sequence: CASRPDPSTDTQYF. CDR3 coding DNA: TGTGCCAGCAGACCCGACCCGTCCACAGATACGCAGTATTTT.

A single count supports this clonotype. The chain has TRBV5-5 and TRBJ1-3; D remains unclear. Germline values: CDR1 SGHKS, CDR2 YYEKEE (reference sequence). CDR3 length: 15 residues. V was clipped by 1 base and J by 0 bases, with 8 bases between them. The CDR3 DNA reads TGTGCCAGCAGCTTGCCCGGGTTCTCTGGAAACACCATATATTTT. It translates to CASSLPGFSGNTIYF.

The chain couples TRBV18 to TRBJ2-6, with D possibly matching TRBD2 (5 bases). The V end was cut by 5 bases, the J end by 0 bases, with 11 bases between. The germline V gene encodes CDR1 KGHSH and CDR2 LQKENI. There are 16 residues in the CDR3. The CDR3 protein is CASSNRELSGANVLTF. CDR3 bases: TGTGCCAGCTCAAACCGGGAACTCTCTGGGGCCAACGTCCTGACTTTC.

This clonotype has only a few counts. This CDR3 reads CASSLRGSTQPQHF. The CDR3 bases are TGTGCCAGCAGCTTGAGGGGGTCTACTCAGCCCCAGCATTTT. The rearrangement joins TRBV11-2 to TRBJ1-5; TRBD1 is a possible D gene (6 bases). The V and J ends lost 3 bases and 6 bases respectively, with 12 bases between them. This CDR3 has 14 residues. Per germline, CDR1 SGHAT and CDR2 FQNNGV. Supplemented by reference TRBV11-2 and TRBJ1-5, the full variable domain reads EAGVAQSPRYKIIEKRQSVAFWCNPISGHATLYWYQQILGQGPKLLIQFQNNGVVDDSQLPKDRFSAERLKGVDSTLKIQPAKLEDSAVYLCASSLRGSTQPQHFGDGTRLSIL.

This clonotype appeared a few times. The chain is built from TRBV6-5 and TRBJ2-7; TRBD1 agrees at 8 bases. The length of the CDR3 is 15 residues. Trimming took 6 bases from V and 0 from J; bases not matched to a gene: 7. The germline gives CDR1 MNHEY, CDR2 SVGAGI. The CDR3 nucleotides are TGTGCCAGCAGACTCCGGGACAGGTACTCCTACGAGCAGTACTTC. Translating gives CASRLRDRYSYEQYF.

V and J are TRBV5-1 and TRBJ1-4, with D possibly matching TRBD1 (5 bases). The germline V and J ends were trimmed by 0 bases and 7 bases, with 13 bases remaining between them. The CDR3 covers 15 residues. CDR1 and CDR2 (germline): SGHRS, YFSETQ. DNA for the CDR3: TGCGCCAGCAGCTTGGTAGGGGCTGGGGGTGAAAAACTGTTTTTT. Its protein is CASSLVGAGGEKLFF.

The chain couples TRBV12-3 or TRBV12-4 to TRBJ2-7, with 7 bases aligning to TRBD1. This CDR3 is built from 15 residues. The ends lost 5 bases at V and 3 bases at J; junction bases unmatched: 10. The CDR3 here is CASSKTGTEGYEQYF. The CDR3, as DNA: TGTGCCAGCAGTAAAACCGGGACAGAAGGCTACGAGCAGTACTTC.

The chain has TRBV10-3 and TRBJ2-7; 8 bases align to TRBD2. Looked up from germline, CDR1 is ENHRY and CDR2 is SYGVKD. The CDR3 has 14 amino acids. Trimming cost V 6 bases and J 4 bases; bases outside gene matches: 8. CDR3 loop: CAIRPGGRVYEQYF. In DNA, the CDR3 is TGTGCCATCAGGCCGGGAGGGAGAGTATACGAGCAGTACTTC.

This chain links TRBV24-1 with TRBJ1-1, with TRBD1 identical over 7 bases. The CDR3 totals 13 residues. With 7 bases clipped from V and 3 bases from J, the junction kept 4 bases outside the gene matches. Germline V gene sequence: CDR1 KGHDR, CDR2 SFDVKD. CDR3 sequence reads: CATRRDSYTEAFF. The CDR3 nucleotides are TGTGCCACCAGACGGGACAGCTACACTGAAGCTTTCTTT.